These 14 T cell receptor beta chains share one sample of origin, sequenced in a study of T-cell memory formation after mild COVID-19. TCRdb processed the 5' RACE reads anew with MiXCR; each CDR3 protein has one entry. This table holds around 300,000 distinct CDR3 sequences, around 19% found once. Sequenced material: PBMCs or a T cell subset sorted from them (not recorded which). These receptors all come from a man between 18 and 29 years old who had mild COVID-19 (a few samples of this study predate the infection). Cell type and time point are not known.

This sequence joins TRBV27 and TRBJ2-5; D is uncertain. CDR1 and CDR2 from the germline V gene are MNHEY and SMNVEV (reference sequence). Between the trimmed V and J ends, which lost 2 bases and 4 bases, there was a span of 11 bases. CDR3 length: 14 residues. In nucleotides, the CDR3 is TGTGCCAGCAGTTTAGCCAGACCCCCAGAGACCCAGTACTTC. This gives the protein CASSLARPPETQYF.

V is TRBV20-1 and J is TRBJ2-3; 7 nucleotides agree with TRBD2. V dropped 1 base and J dropped 5; count of bases not matched to a gene: 3. CDR1 DFQATT and CDR2 SNEGSKA come from the germline V gene (reference sequence). This CDR3 is built from 13 residues. The CDR3 DNA reads TGCAGTGCTAGAGTGGGGGGGATAGATACGCAGTATTTT. Translating gives CSARVGGIDTQYF.

The CDR3 nucleotides are TGCGCCAGCAGCCCACAGGGCCCTGGAAACACCATATATTTT. This translates into CASSPQGPGNTIYF. J is TRBJ1-3 and V is TRBV5-1; TRBD1 is a possible D gene (6 bases). CDR3 length equals 14 residues. V shed 4 bases and J shed 2 bases, with 10 bases lying between them. The germline V gene encodes CDR1 SGHRS and CDR2 YFSETQ. Looking up the rest from reference TRBV5-1 and TRBJ1-3 gives the full variable domain: KAGVTQTPRYLIKTRGQQVTLSCSPISGHRSVSWYQQTPGQGLQFLFEYFSETQRNKGNFPGRFSGRQFSNSRSEMNVSTLELGDSALYLCASSPQGPGNTIYFGEGSWLTVV.

The genes are TRBV19 and TRBJ2-7; TRBD1 matches at 9 bases. J lost 5 bases, V lost 3 bases, and 2 bases had no gene match. CDR3 length equals 13 residues. The germline CDR1 and CDR2 sequences are LNHDA and SQIVND (reference sequence). CDR3 DNA: TGTGCCAGTAGTATGACAGGGGGGGACGAGCAGTACGTC. Protein: CASSMTGGDEQYV.

This clonotype occurred a few times. This chain joins TRBV3-1 and TRBJ2-1; the D gene is possibly TRBD2 (5 bases). V was clipped by 0 bases and J by 9 bases, with 15 bases between them. Germline CDR1 is LGHDT and CDR2 is YNNKEL (reference sequence). The CDR3 covers 15 residues. The CDR3 DNA reads TGTGCCAGCAGCCAAGACGGGGTCCCTTATGGTGAGCAGTTCTTC. It specifies CASSQDGVPYGEQFF.

Only a few counts were recorded for this clonotype. This chain's CDR3 is CASSRRSRTGLNTEAFF. CDR3 DNA: TGTGCCAGCAGCCGCCGTTCCCGGACAGGACTGAACACTGAAGCTTTCTTT. V is TRBV7-8 and J is TRBJ1-1, with 7 positions matching TRBD1. The junction had 12 bases not matched to a gene; V was cut back by 5 bases and J by 0 bases. Germline V gene data show CDR1 as SGHVS and CDR2 as FQNEAQ. The CDR3 runs 17 residues.

This clonotype was seen a handful of times. V and J are TRBV12-3 or TRBV12-4 and TRBJ2-3; D gene ambiguous. The V end was cut by 6 bases, the J end by 4 bases, with 20 bases between. The CDR3 consists of 16 residues. CDR3 DNA sequence: TGTGCCAGCAGGTCTGGACGCACTACCTGGGCAGATACGCAGTATTTT. This gives the protein CASRSGRTTWADTQYF.

This clonotype was recorded a few times. The rearrangement links TRBV6-2 or TRBV6-3 to TRBJ2-3; tentatively, D is TRBD1 (5 bases). In germline, CDR1 is MNHEY, CDR2 SVGEGT. The CDR3 has 13 amino acids. Trimming removed 7 bases at V and 4 bases at J, with 12 bases between. CDR3 amino acids: CASNVVGADTQYF. CDR3 nucleotide sequence: TGTGCCAGCAACGTCGTAGGGGCAGATACGCAGTATTTT.

The chain combines TRBV7-2 with TRBJ2-5, with D maybe TRBD1 (6 bases). Germline V gene lookup returns CDR1 SGHTA and CDR2 FQGNSA. Trimming took 4 bases from V and 7 from J, leaving 16 bases between them. The CDR3 has 14 amino acids. This CDR3 reads CASSSIQGYGTQYF. As DNA, the CDR3 is TGTGCCAGCAGCTCCATACAGGGCTACGGGACCCAGTACTTC.

V is TRBV6-6 and J is TRBJ1-5; unclear D gene. V was shortened by 4 bases and J by 3 bases, with 10 bases between the two germline ends. Germline assignment: CDR1 MNHNY and CDR2 SVGAGI (reference sequence). The CDR3 spans 14 residues. The CDR3 region has the DNA TGTGCCAGCAGTTCATTGGGCCACAATCAGCCCCAGCATTTT. Translated, it gives CASSSLGHNQPQHF.

The J gene is TRBJ2-2, the V gene TRBV7-9, with 7 bases fitting TRBD2. Germline V gene sequence: CDR1 SEHNR, CDR2 FQNEAQ (reference sequence). This CDR3 is 16 amino acids long. V gave up 3 bases and J gave up 1 base; unmatched junction bases: 5. For the CDR3, the DNA is TGTGCCAGCAGCTTCCCTGCGGGGGTGAACACCGGGGAGCTGTTTTTT. The encoded protein is CASSFPAGVNTGELFF.

The chain employs TRBV29-1 and TRBJ2-1, with a tentative D call TRBD1 (5 bases). There are 11 residues in the CDR3. Per germline, CDR1 SQVTM and CDR2 ANQGSEA. V was shortened by 6 bases and J by 5 bases, with 8 bases between the two germline ends. CDR3 sequence: CSVGQNNEQFF. The CDR3 bases are TGCAGCGTAGGACAAAACAATGAGCAGTTCTTC.

This clonotype was seen more than once but under ten times. The genes are TRBV5-6 and TRBJ2-3; D is unresolved. Germline V gene lookup returns CDR1 SGHDT and CDR2 YYEEEE. The CDR3 covers 15 residues. V dropped 1 base and J dropped 8 bases, with 17 bases sitting between them. The CDR3 nucleotides read TGTGCCAGCAGCTTGCGAGTGTCGCCTGTGGCTACGCAGTATTTT. Its translation: CASSLRVSPVATQYF.

Note on this clonotype: One end of the junction varies from germline; a read error may be responsible. The chain couples TRBV11-2 to TRBJ1-4, with D possibly matching TRBD1 (5 bases). The germline gives CDR1 SGHAT, CDR2 FQNNGV. CDR3 length: 14 residues. CDR3 nucleotides: TGTGCCAGCAGCTCATCTAGGGGCGAGGAAAAACTGATTTTT. This codes for CASSSSRGEEKLIF.